These T cell receptor beta chains were read from a single sample in a study of shared clonotypes between healthy human individuals. TCRdb's table, derived via immunoSEQ multiplex PCR, lists solely in-frame clones and lacks some. Of around 510,000 clones listed, around 95% are singletons. Sequenced: naive CD4+ T cells sorted from blood. These receptors were obtained from a woman younger than 45 in good health. Both conserved end residues are part of each CDR3. The order of the fields is V gene, J gene, clone size, D gene, CDR3 DNA, CDR3 protein. The D gene is left open where the match is weak. Clone size is stated in some rows and not others, as once, few, many or a class when expanded.

TRBV15	TRBJ2-7	-	TRBD1	TGTGCCACCAGCGGGGGACAGGGAACCTACGAGCAGTACTTC	CATSGGQGTYEQYF
TRBV27	TRBJ1-1	-	-	TGTGCCAGCGGATCGTACAGGGAGGAGAACACTGAAGCTTTCTTT	CASGSYREENTEAFF
TRBV30	TRBJ2-7	-	TRBD2	TGTGCCGGGGGGGGAGTAGCCGAGCAGTACTTC	CAGGGVAEQYF
TRBV11-2	TRBJ2-1	-	TRBD2	TGTGCCAGCAGCCAACCGGGGCTAGCGGGTGGAAGCTCCTACAATGAGCAGTTCTTC	CASSQPGLAGGSSYNEQFF
TRBV7-2	TRBJ1-1	-	-	TGTGCCAGCAGCTTGTCTTACACCAACACTGAAGCTTTCTTT	CASSLSYTNTEAFF
TRBV7-2	TRBJ1-2	-	-	TGTGCCAGCAGCTTACTGGGCTATGGCTACACCTTC	CASSLLGYGYTF
TRBV5-1	TRBJ2-1	once	TRBD2	TGCGCCTCCAGATCAAGCGGGGGACACTACAATGAGCAGTTCTTC	CASRSSGGHYNEQFF
TRBV5-6	TRBJ1-1	-	-	TGTGCCACTTCCGACAGGTCACTTGAAGCTTTCTTT	CATSDRSLEAFF
TRBV28	TRBJ1-2	-	TRBD1	TGTGCCAGCACCCTGGGACAGGGCACCTATGGCTACACCTTC	CASTLGQGTYGYTF
TRBV7-2	TRBJ2-3	-	TRBD2	TGTGCCAGCAGCTCGCGGGCTAGCGGGAGCACAGATACGCAGTATTTT	CASSSRASGSTDTQYF
TRBV19	TRBJ2-7	-	-	TGTGCCAGTAGTATGACCACGACATCCTACGAGCAGTACTTC	CASSMTTTSYEQYF
TRBV7-9	TRBJ2-7	-	TRBD2	TGTGCCAGCAGCTTAGAGCGGGAGACCCTCGGCTTC	CASSLERETLGF
TRBV10-2	TRBJ1-2	-	-	TGCGCCAGCAGTGAGTCCCGGTTTGACTATGGCTACACCTTC	CASSESRFDYGYTF
TRBV7-9	TRBJ1-4	-	-	TGTGCCAGCAGTCTAGAGGTTAATGAAAAACTGTTTTTT	CASSLEVNEKLFF
TRBV27	TRBJ1-4	-	-	TGTGCCAGCAGTCGGGGGCAGGGGAATGAAAAACTGTTTTTT	CASSRGQGNEKLFF
TRBV11-2	TRBJ1-2	-	-	TGTGCCAGCAGCTTAGAAGGACAGATGGACTATGGCTACACCTTC	CASSLEGQMDYGYTF
TRBV28	TRBJ1-2	-	-	TGTGCCAGCAGTTCGGGGGGGAACTATGGCTACACCTTC	CASSSGGNYGYTF
TRBV7-2	TRBJ2-1	-	-	TGTGCCAGCAGCTTAGGCGGAATGGACTACAATGAGCAGTTCTTC	CASSLGGMDYNEQFF
TRBV5-4	TRBJ1-1	-	TRBD1	TGTGCCAGCAGCTTGGCCTCCAGGGGGGACACTGAAGCTTTCTTT	CASSLASRGDTEAFF
TRBV11-2	TRBJ2-1	-	TRBD2	TGTGCCAGCAGCTCTACTAGCGGGAGCGATGAGCAGTTCTTC	CASSSTSGSDEQFF
TRBV15	TRBJ1-5	-	-	TGTGCCACCAGCAGAGCGGCAGAAAATCAGCCCCAGCATTTT	CATSRAAENQPQHF
TRBV27	TRBJ2-7	-	TRBD2	TGTGCCAGCAGTCCCGGGACTAGCGGCTCATACGAGCAGTACTTC	CASSPGTSGSYEQYF
TRBV18	TRBJ1-5	-	-	TGTGCCAGCTCACGGGGATATAGCAATCAGCCCCAGCATTTT	CASSRGYSNQPQHF
TRBV19	TRBJ2-7	-	TRBD2	TGTGCCAGTTCCAAAGCGGGAGACCAATCCTACGAGCAGTACTTC	CASSKAGDQSYEQYF
TRBV30	TRBJ1-1	-	-	TGTGCCTGGAGTGTAAGGGGGAACACTGAAGCTTTCTTT	CAWSVRGNTEAFF
TRBV4-2	TRBJ2-5	-	TRBD1	TGTGCCAGCAGCCATTCCGCGGGTAGGGGGCTGGGAGAGACCCAGTACTTC	CASSHSAGRGLGETQYF
TRBV20-1	TRBJ1-5	-	-	TGCAGTGCTACGGCGGGCGGGCCCCAGCATTTT	CSATAGGPQHF
TRBV5-1	TRBJ2-2	-	TRBD1	TGCGCCAGCAGCTTGAGAGGTAGAGACAGGGATATCACCGGGGAGCTGTTTTTT	CASSLRGRDRDITGELFF
TRBV2	TRBJ1-4	once	TRBD1	TGTGCCAGCAGGGTGAGACAGGGAAGTAATGAAAAACTGTTTTTT	CASRVRQGSNEKLFF